This is a list of T cell receptor beta chains from one sample in a study of identical twins. TCRdb ran MiXCR on the 5' RACE reads and lists one entry per CDR3 protein. The sample has under 250,000 distinct CDR3 sequences, approximately 11% seen once. These data were also filed under a second study, of yellow fever vaccine responses in identical twins.

What was sequenced was memory (CD45RO+) T cells sorted from blood. The receptors here all came from a woman between 18 and 30 years old in good health. Both conserved end residues are part of each CDR3. A D gene is named only where the DNA matches it firmly. The size field is filled for only some rows; it gives once, few, many or a size class.

abundance: .
d_gene: .
j_gene: TRBJ2-5
v_gene: TRBV7-8
CDR3aa: CASSLVLDVGITQYF
CDR3nt: TGTGCCAGCAGCTTAGTATTGGACGTTGGGATAACCCAGTACTTC

abundance: .
d_gene: .
j_gene: TRBJ1-2
v_gene: TRBV20-1
CDR3aa: CSASEDDHTF
CDR3nt: TGCAGTGCTAGTGAGGATGACCACACCTTC

abundance: .
d_gene: .
j_gene: TRBJ2-7
v_gene: TRBV24-1
CDR3aa: CATSDPGQENYEQYF
CDR3nt: TGTGCCACCAGTGATCCGGGACAAGAAAACTACGAGCAGTACTTC

abundance: many
d_gene: .
j_gene: TRBJ2-1
v_gene: TRBV4-3
CDR3aa: CASSQDYYSASYNEQFF
CDR3nt: TGCGCCAGCAGCCAAGATTACTACAGCGCCTCCTACAATGAGCAGTTCTTC

abundance: .
d_gene: .
j_gene: TRBJ2-3
v_gene: TRBV7-9
CDR3aa: CASDYTGGTDTQYF
CDR3nt: TGTGCCAGTGACTATACCGGGGGCACAGATACGCAGTATTTT

abundance: many
d_gene: .
j_gene: TRBJ2-1
v_gene: TRBV5-1
CDR3aa: CASSLERSSYNEQFF
CDR3nt: TGCGCCAGCAGCTTGGAGCGGAGCTCCTACAATGAGCAGTTCTTC

abundance: few
d_gene: .
j_gene: TRBJ2-5
v_gene: TRBV20-1
CDR3aa: CSARGSGSGETQYF
CDR3nt: TGCAGTGCTAGAGGGTCGGGGAGCGGGGAGACCCAGTACTTC

abundance: few
d_gene: TRBD2
j_gene: TRBJ2-3
v_gene: TRBV6-1
CDR3aa: CASRAGLAGAGDTQYF
CDR3nt: TGTGCCAGCAGAGCCGGACTAGCGGGGGCGGGAGATACGCAGTATTTT

abundance: .
d_gene: .
j_gene: TRBJ2-4
v_gene: TRBV18
CDR3aa: CASSSPQRTQIQYF
CDR3nt: TGTGCCAGCTCATCCCCTCAGCGGACACAGATTCAGTACTTC

abundance: few
d_gene: .
j_gene: TRBJ2-2
v_gene: TRBV25-1
CDR3aa: CASSATLDGSGELFF
CDR3nt: TGTGCCAGCAGTGCCACCTTGGACGGCTCTGGGGAGCTGTTTTTT

abundance: .
d_gene: TRBD2
j_gene: TRBJ2-1
v_gene: TRBV9
CDR3aa: CASSGTSGRGEQFF
CDR3nt: TGTGCCAGCTCCGGGACTAGCGGGAGAGGTGAGCAGTTCTTC

abundance: many
d_gene: .
j_gene: TRBJ2-3
v_gene: TRBV12-3/TRBV12-4
CDR3aa: CASSLGRDLRDTQYF
CDR3nt: TGTGCCAGCAGTTTAGGCCGGGACCTCCGGGATACGCAGTATTTT

abundance: .
d_gene: TRBD1
j_gene: TRBJ2-1
v_gene: TRBV15
CDR3aa: CATSLQGYYNEQFF
CDR3nt: TGTGCCACCAGCCTACAGGGGTACTACAATGAGCAGTTCTTC

abundance: many
d_gene: .
j_gene: TRBJ1-1
v_gene: TRBV29-1
CDR3aa: CSVEDTGENTEAFF
CDR3nt: TGCAGCGTTGAAGATACCGGTGAGAACACTGAAGCTTTCTTT

abundance: many
d_gene: TRBD1
j_gene: TRBJ2-2
v_gene: TRBV6-2/TRBV6-3
CDR3aa: CASSSGQGAGELFF
CDR3nt: TGTGCCAGCAGTTCGGGACAGGGGGCCGGGGAGCTGTTTTTT

abundance: .
d_gene: TRBD2
j_gene: TRBJ2-3
v_gene: TRBV3-1
CDR3aa: CASSQGRTSGSIDTQYF
CDR3nt: TGTGCCAGCAGCCAAGGTCGTACTAGCGGGAGCATAGATACGCAGTATTTT

abundance: few
d_gene: .
j_gene: TRBJ2-5
v_gene: TRBV12-3/TRBV12-4
CDR3aa: CASSSGYGEKQTQYF
CDR3nt: TGTGCCAGCAGCTCTGGGTACGGGGAGAAACAGACCCAGTACTTC

abundance: few
d_gene: TRBD1
j_gene: TRBJ2-5
v_gene: TRBV9
CDR3aa: CASSPPDRVETQYF
CDR3nt: TGTGCCAGCAGCCCCCCGGACAGGGTCGAGACCCAGTACTTC

abundance: .
d_gene: .
j_gene: TRBJ2-3
v_gene: TRBV7-9
CDR3aa: CASQYGTGTDTQYF
CDR3nt: TGTGCCAGTCAATACGGGACGGGCACAGATACGCAGTATTTT

abundance: .
d_gene: TRBD2
j_gene: TRBJ2-2
v_gene: TRBV6-5
CDR3aa: CASSYTAGRRGELFF
CDR3nt: TGTGCCAGCAGTTATACAGCGGGAAGGCGCGGGGAGCTGTTTTTT

abundance: .
d_gene: TRBD2
j_gene: TRBJ2-1
v_gene: TRBV24-1
CDR3aa: CATSETGLAAQVGEQFF
CDR3nt: TGTGCCACCAGTGAGACCGGACTAGCGGCCCAGGTCGGTGAGCAGTTCTTC

abundance: few
d_gene: TRBD2
j_gene: TRBJ2-1
v_gene: TRBV7-9
CDR3aa: CASSSGTSGHEQFF
CDR3nt: TGTGCCAGCAGCTCCGGGACTAGCGGCCATGAGCAGTTCTTC

abundance: many
d_gene: .
j_gene: TRBJ1-3
v_gene: TRBV5-1
CDR3aa: CASSLGTVSGNTIYF
CDR3nt: TGCGCCAGCAGCTTGGGGACAGTCTCTGGAAACACCATATATTTT

abundance: .
d_gene: .
j_gene: TRBJ2-7
v_gene: TRBV18
CDR3aa: CASSPGGTAYEQYF
CDR3nt: TGTGCCAGCTCACCAGGGGGGACAGCATACGAGCAGTACTTC

abundance: .
d_gene: TRBD1
j_gene: TRBJ2-2
v_gene: TRBV7-2
CDR3aa: CASSKDRANTGELFF
CDR3nt: TGTGCCAGCAGCAAGGACAGGGCGAACACCGGGGAGCTGTTTTTT

abundance: .
d_gene: .
j_gene: TRBJ1-2
v_gene: TRBV5-1
CDR3aa: CASRSGDSIGYGYTF
CDR3nt: TGCGCCAGCAGGTCAGGGGATAGCATTGGCTATGGCTACACCTTC

abundance: few
d_gene: TRBD1
j_gene: TRBJ2-2
v_gene: TRBV19
CDR3aa: CASSDWTGLGAGELFF
CDR3nt: TGTGCCAGTAGTGACTGGACAGGACTCGGGGCCGGGGAGCTGTTTTTT

abundance: .
d_gene: TRBD1
j_gene: TRBJ2-4
v_gene: TRBV20-1
CDR3aa: CWSGQGNIQYF
CDR3nt: TGCTGGTCGGGACAGGGCAACATTCAGTACTTC

abundance: few
d_gene: .
j_gene: TRBJ2-1
v_gene: TRBV11-2
CDR3aa: CASIVGAERNEQFF
CDR3nt: TGTGCCAGCATCGTGGGGGCAGAACGCAATGAGCAGTTCTTC

abundance: many
d_gene: .
j_gene: TRBJ2-3
v_gene: TRBV15
CDR3aa: CATSSKGDPTDTQYF
CDR3nt: TGTGCCACCAGCAGTAAGGGGGACCCGACAGATACGCAGTATTTT

abundance: many
d_gene: .
j_gene: TRBJ2-1
v_gene: TRBV10-1
CDR3aa: CASSESIGGNNEQFF
CDR3nt: TGCGCCAGCAGTGAGTCGATCGGGGGAAACAATGAGCAGTTCTTC

abundance: .
d_gene: .
j_gene: TRBJ2-7
v_gene: TRBV2
CDR3aa: CASNFNSYEQYF
CDR3nt: TGTGCCAGCAATTTTAACTCCTACGAGCAGTACTTC

abundance: few
d_gene: TRBD1
j_gene: TRBJ1-4
v_gene: TRBV20-1
CDR3aa: CSARTGGNEKLFF
CDR3nt: TGCAGTGCTCGAACAGGGGGGAATGAAAAACTGTTTTTT

abundance: few
d_gene: .
j_gene: TRBJ1-1
v_gene: TRBV15
CDR3aa: CATSSQALGTEAFF
CDR3nt: TGTGCCACCAGCAGCCAGGCCCTGGGAACTGAAGCTTTCTTT

abundance: few
d_gene: .
j_gene: TRBJ2-7
v_gene: TRBV15
CDR3aa: CATSEGPGYEQYF
CDR3nt: TGTGCCACCAGCGAGGGGCCCGGCTACGAGCAGTACTTC

abundance: many
d_gene: TRBD2
j_gene: TRBJ2-7
v_gene: TRBV29-1
CDR3aa: CSVQEGLAGTYEQYF
CDR3nt: TGCAGCGTTCAAGAGGGACTAGCGGGAACCTACGAGCAGTACTTC

abundance: .
d_gene: .
j_gene: TRBJ2-7
v_gene: TRBV15
CDR3aa: CATTQDVGKYEQYF
CDR3nt: TGTGCCACCACACAGGACGTAGGAAAGTACGAGCAGTACTTC